This section outlines one T cell receptor beta chain sequence together with its context. Its antigen is not identified. This sample is drawn from a study of early T cells in non-severe SARS-CoV-2 infection. Study context: The study sequenced bulk RNA from unsorted whole blood, with chains unpaired.

Unique molecular identifiers were added to individual cDNA molecules. In TCRdb, the 5' RACE reads were re-called with MiXCR into one record per CDR3 protein. Of fewer than 80,000 distinct CDR3 sequences in the sample, 8.8% were seen once. The study, taken as a whole, reports: VDJdb matching, biased toward anti-spike CD8 responses, missed private and CD4 specificities.

In germline, CDR1 is SGHAT, CDR2 FQNNGV. The CDR3 covers 13 residues. Deletions cut 1 base from V and 8 bases from J, with 11 bases between. The chain has TRBV11-2 and TRBJ1-1; D is undetermined. The TCR sequence derives from an adult who was a healthcare worker with PCR-confirmed SARS-CoV-2 infection or an uninfected control (not recorded which). The sample was whole blood, taken at baseline. CDR3 amino acids: CASSLVGENEAFF. The CDR3 DNA reads TGTGCCAGCAGCTTAGTTGGGGAGAACGAAGCTTTCTTT.